The rows below give T cell receptor beta chains drawn from one sample of a study of Ad26.COV2.S vaccination and SARS-CoV-2 variants. Repertoires were generated with immunoSEQ multiplex PCR, while TCRdb's copy carries only in-frame clones and drops some. The repertoire holds about 350,000 clones, around 89% seen once, with about 5% in the top ten. This sample comprised peripheral blood, obtained in a trial of Ad26.COV2.S vaccine versus placebo. These receptors were obtained from a person between 18 and 59 years old who received the Ad26.COV2.S COVID-19 vaccine or a placebo. CDR3s include the opening cysteine and the closing phenylalanine or tryptophan. D genes are given only for firm matches. Clone size, where shown, is once, few, many, or a class for clones that have expanded.

D gene: -
J gene: TRBJ2-7
clone size: -
V gene: TRBV5-5
CDR3 protein: CASSLRTGNYEQYF
CDR3 DNA: TGTGCCAGCAGCCTGCGGACGGGGAATTACGAGCAGTACTTC

D gene: -
J gene: TRBJ1-2
clone size: -
V gene: TRBV7-3
CDR3 protein: CASSLSEGYLYGYTF
CDR3 DNA: TGTGCCAGCAGCTTAAGCGAGGGATACCTCTATGGCTACACCTTC

D gene: TRBD1
J gene: TRBJ1-1
clone size: -
V gene: TRBV19
CDR3 protein: CASSRGQGYTEAFF
CDR3 DNA: TGTGCCAGTAGTAGAGGACAGGGTTACACTGAAGCTTTCTTT

D gene: TRBD1
J gene: TRBJ1-1
clone size: -
V gene: TRBV12-3/TRBV12-4
CDR3 protein: CASSRTGITEAFF
CDR3 DNA: TGTGCCAGCAGTAGGACAGGGATCACTGAAGCTTTCTTT

D gene: -
J gene: TRBJ1-3
clone size: -
V gene: TRBV2
CDR3 protein: CASSEARVGGNTIYF
CDR3 DNA: TGTGCCAGCAGTGAAGCCAGGGTTGGTGGAAACACCATATATTTT

D gene: -
J gene: TRBJ1-2
clone size: once
V gene: TRBV29-1
CDR3 protein: CSVGREELYGYTF
CDR3 DNA: TGCAGCGTCGGACGAGAGGAGCTATATGGCTACACCTTC

D gene: -
J gene: TRBJ1-3
clone size: -
V gene: TRBV5-1
CDR3 protein: CASSPAGANTIYF
CDR3 DNA: TGCGCCAGCAGCCCGGCGGGGGCGAACACCATATATTTT

D gene: -
J gene: TRBJ1-2
clone size: -
V gene: TRBV19
CDR3 protein: CASSIAGDTAYGYTF
CDR3 DNA: TGTGCCAGTAGTATAGCGGGAGACACGGCCTATGGCTACACCTTC

D gene: TRBD2
J gene: TRBJ2-1
clone size: -
V gene: TRBV27
CDR3 protein: CASSQREDNEQFF
CDR3 DNA: TGTGCCAGCAGTCAGCGGGAGGATAATGAGCAGTTCTTC

D gene: -
J gene: TRBJ1-2
clone size: once
V gene: TRBV2
CDR3 protein: CASSVGVANYGYTF
CDR3 DNA: TGTGCCAGCAGTGTCGGGGTAGCTAACTATGGCTACACCTTC

D gene: TRBD1
J gene: TRBJ2-5
clone size: -
V gene: TRBV5-1
CDR3 protein: CASSFLPGTGAGETQYF
CDR3 DNA: TGCGCCAGCAGCTTTCTTCCCGGGACAGGGGCCGGGGAGACCCAGTACTTC

D gene: -
J gene: TRBJ2-1
clone size: once
V gene: TRBV4-1
CDR3 protein: CASSLLGLSSYNEQFF
CDR3 DNA: TGCGCCAGCAGCTTACTTGGACTGTCCTCCTACAATGAGCAGTTCTTC

D gene: -
J gene: TRBJ1-2
clone size: -
V gene: TRBV28
CDR3 protein: CASHLGGGYTF
CDR3 DNA: TGTGCCAGCCACCTTGGAGGAGGCTACACCTTC

D gene: TRBD2
J gene: TRBJ2-1
clone size: -
V gene: TRBV27
CDR3 protein: CASSFSASGHNEQFF
CDR3 DNA: TGTGCCAGCAGTTTTTCGGCTAGCGGACACAATGAGCAGTTCTTC

D gene: -
J gene: TRBJ2-3
clone size: once
V gene: TRBV3-1/TRBV3-2
CDR3 protein: CASSTRWGTTDTQYF
CDR3 DNA: TGTGCCAGCAGCACCCGTTGGGGGACCACAGATACGCAGTATTTT

D gene: -
J gene: TRBJ2-6
clone size: -
V gene: TRBV6-2/TRBV6-3
CDR3 protein: CASSYYRSSGANVLTF
CDR3 DNA: TGTGCCAGCAGTTACTACAGGTCTTCTGGGGCCAACGTCCTGACTTTC

D gene: -
J gene: TRBJ2-3
clone size: -
V gene: TRBV18
CDR3 protein: CASSPEDPDIFTDTQYF
CDR3 DNA: TGTGCCAGCTCACCAGAGGACCCCGACATATTCACAGATACGCAGTATTTT

D gene: -
J gene: TRBJ2-7
clone size: -
V gene: TRBV29-1
CDR3 protein: CSVEMTKSPYEQYF
CDR3 DNA: TGCAGCGTTGAGATGACTAAGTCTCCCTACGAGCAGTACTTC

D gene: -
J gene: TRBJ1-2
clone size: -
V gene: TRBV28
CDR3 protein: CASRGPNGYTF
CDR3 DNA: TGTGCCAGCAGGGGACCTAACGGCTACACCTTC

D gene: -
J gene: TRBJ1-2
clone size: -
V gene: TRBV5-4
CDR3 protein: CASSSQSSATLGGYTF
CDR3 DNA: TGTGCCAGCAGCTCCCAATCCTCAGCGACTTTGGGTGGCTACACCTTC

D gene: -
J gene: TRBJ1-1
clone size: few
V gene: TRBV2
CDR3 protein: CASSGGRGVNTEAFF
CDR3 DNA: TGTGCCAGCAGTGGGGGTAGGGGCGTAAACACTGAAGCTTTCTTT

D gene: -
J gene: TRBJ1-5
clone size: -
V gene: TRBV10-3
CDR3 protein: CAISESRGTLSNQPQHF
CDR3 DNA: TGTGCCATCAGTGAGTCAAGAGGGACCCTTAGCAATCAGCCCCAGCATTTT

D gene: -
J gene: TRBJ2-1
clone size: few
V gene: TRBV27
CDR3 protein: CASSDRGSYNEQFF
CDR3 DNA: TGTGCCAGCAGTGACAGAGGATCCTACAATGAGCAGTTCTTC

D gene: -
J gene: TRBJ2-1
clone size: once
V gene: TRBV3-1/TRBV3-2
CDR3 protein: CASSYPNDDEQFF
CDR3 DNA: TGTGCCAGCAGCTATCCAAATGATGATGAGCAGTTCTTC

D gene: -
J gene: TRBJ2-5
clone size: -
V gene: TRBV12-3/TRBV12-4
CDR3 protein: CASSLGQQETQYF
CDR3 DNA: TGTGCCAGCAGTTTAGGACAGCAAGAGACCCAGTACTTC

D gene: -
J gene: TRBJ2-5
clone size: -
V gene: TRBV12-5
CDR3 protein: CASGLTGIHETQYF
CDR3 DNA: TGTGCTAGTGGTTTGACCGGGATTCATGAGACCCAGTACTTC

D gene: -
J gene: TRBJ2-2
clone size: -
V gene: TRBV6-5
CDR3 protein: CASRQTVASTGELFF
CDR3 DNA: TGTGCCAGCAGGCAAACAGTGGCGAGCACCGGGGAGCTGTTTTTT

D gene: -
J gene: TRBJ1-1
clone size: -
V gene: TRBV24-1
CDR3 protein: CATSDRFATFF
CDR3 DNA: TGTGCCACCAGTGATCGCTTTGCCACTTTCTTT

D gene: -
J gene: TRBJ1-1
clone size: -
V gene: TRBV5-1
CDR3 protein: CASSARVMNTEAFF
CDR3 DNA: TGCGCCAGCAGCGCCAGGGTAATGAACACTGAAGCTTTCTTT

D gene: TRBD1
J gene: TRBJ1-3
clone size: -
V gene: TRBV20-1
CDR3 protein: CSASHRGSGNTIYF
CDR3 DNA: TGCAGTGCTAGTCACAGGGGTTCTGGAAACACCATATATTTT

D gene: TRBD1
J gene: TRBJ1-5
clone size: -
V gene: TRBV19
CDR3 protein: CASSMETGVPSNQPQHF
CDR3 DNA: TGTGCCAGTAGTATGGAGACAGGGGTGCCGAGCAATCAGCCCCAGCATTTT

D gene: -
J gene: TRBJ2-3
clone size: -
V gene: TRBV27
CDR3 protein: CASSPGTRTDTQYF
CDR3 DNA: TGTGCCAGCAGTCCCGGGACGCGCACAGATACGCAGTATTTT

D gene: -
J gene: TRBJ2-2
clone size: -
V gene: TRBV5-1
CDR3 protein: CASSFSGASTGELFF
CDR3 DNA: TGCGCCAGCAGCTTTAGCGGAGCCTCCACCGGGGAGCTGTTTTTT

D gene: -
J gene: TRBJ1-4
clone size: -
V gene: TRBV13
CDR3 protein: CASSLNFGPMFF
CDR3 DNA: TGTGCCAGCAGCTTAAACTTCGGACCGATGTTTTTT

D gene: -
J gene: TRBJ1-3
clone size: -
V gene: TRBV7-2
CDR3 protein: CASSLATGFGNTIYF
CDR3 DNA: TGTGCCAGCAGCTTAGCCACAGGGTTTGGAAACACCATATATTTT

D gene: -
J gene: TRBJ1-5
clone size: -
V gene: TRBV6-6
CDR3 protein: CASSPLGWDVSNQPQHF
CDR3 DNA: TGTGCCAGCAGTCCCCTCGGGTGGGACGTAAGCAATCAGCCCCAGCATTTT

D gene: -
J gene: TRBJ1-1
clone size: -
V gene: TRBV10-3
CDR3 protein: CAISAEGGAGDTEAFF
CDR3 DNA: TGTGCCATCAGTGCTGAAGGGGGTGCAGGGGACACTGAAGCTTTCTTT

D gene: -
J gene: TRBJ1-2
clone size: once
V gene: TRBV5-4
CDR3 protein: CASSQRQYGYTF
CDR3 DNA: TGTGCCAGCAGCCAAAGACAGTATGGCTACACCTTC

D gene: -
J gene: TRBJ1-5
clone size: -
V gene: TRBV19
CDR3 protein: CASSMGRWNQPQHF
CDR3 DNA: TGTGCCAGTAGTATGGGCAGATGGAATCAGCCCCAGCATTTT